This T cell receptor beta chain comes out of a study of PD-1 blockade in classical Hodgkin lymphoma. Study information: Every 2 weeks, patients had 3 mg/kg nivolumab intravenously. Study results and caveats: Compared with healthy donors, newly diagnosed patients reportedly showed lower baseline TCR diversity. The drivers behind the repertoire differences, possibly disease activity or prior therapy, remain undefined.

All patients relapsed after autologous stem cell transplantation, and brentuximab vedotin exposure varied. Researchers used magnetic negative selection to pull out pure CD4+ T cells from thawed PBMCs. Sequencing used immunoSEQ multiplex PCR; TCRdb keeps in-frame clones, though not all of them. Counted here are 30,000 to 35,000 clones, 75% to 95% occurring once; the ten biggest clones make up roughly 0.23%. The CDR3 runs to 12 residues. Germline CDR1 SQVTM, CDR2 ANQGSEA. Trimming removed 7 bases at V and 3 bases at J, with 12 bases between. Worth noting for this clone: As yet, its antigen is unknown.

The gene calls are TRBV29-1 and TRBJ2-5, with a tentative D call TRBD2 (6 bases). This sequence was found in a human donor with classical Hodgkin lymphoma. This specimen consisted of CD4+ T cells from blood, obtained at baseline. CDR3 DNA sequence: TGCAGCGCCGGTCCGGGGGAAGAGACCCAGTACTTC. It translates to CSAGPGEETQYF.